Listed here is a single TCR beta chain. Other DNA sequences in this sample translate to the same CDR3. Patients in Seattle were enrolled during active infection, then followed longitudinally. The data derive from a study of blood T cell repertoires in COVID-19. Data came from immunoSEQ multiplex PCR; TCRdb stores just in-frame clones and leaves some out. The sample records 200,000 to 250,000 clones, about 82% being singletons. CDR3 length: 13 amino acids. Per germline, CDR1 LGHDT and CDR2 YNNKEL (reference sequence). Trimming cost V 1 base and J 1 base, with 4 bases left between them. The sequencing input was peripheral blood. This clonotype was obtained from a woman aged 70-85 years with COVID-19, enrolled during active disease. The V call is TRBV3-1 (or the pseudogene TRBV3-2), the J call TRBJ1-1; D uncertain. The CDR3, as DNA: TGTGCCAGCAGCCAAGCAGGGAACACTGAAGCTTTCTTT. Translating gives CASSQAGNTEAFF.